These 22 T cell receptor beta chains came from one sample sequenced in a study of regulatory T cells in long-lasting Graves disease. Assembly of TCR beta libraries relied on iRepertoire HTBI primers together with Arm-PCR of CDR3 regions. TCRdb recomputed calls from the multiplex PCR reads with MiXCR, one row per CDR3 protein. The sample comprises around 450,000 distinct CDR3 sequences, 20% to 25% of which are singletons, and roughly 7% rests with the top ten. Time point specified: persistent/refractory GD, antithyroid drugs over 5 years with positive TRAb. TCR sequences were obtained from RNA taken from PBMCs. The sequencing used peripheral blood mononuclear cells (PBMCs), collected when the disease was refractory, from a patient treated with antithyroid drugs. Every receptor here comes from a female donor with Graves disease.

As concerns this clonotype: It may be a read error: a sequence one base away is much more abundant. J is TRBJ2-7 and V is TRBV12-3 or TRBV12-4, with no clear D. V lost 3 bases and J lost 12, with 21 bases in between. CDR3 length: 14 residues. CDR3 DNA: TGTGCCAGCAGTTTGGGCCGACGGGTAGAGACCCGGTACTTC. This translates into CASSLGRRVETRYF.

The V and J genes are TRBV7-2 and TRBJ2-5; D may be TRBD1 or TRBD2 (5 bases each). From germline, CDR1 is SGHTA and CDR2 FQGNSA. The CDR3 is 14 residues long. With 8 bases removed from V and 3 bases from J, the gap between germline ends came to 16 bases. Here the CDR3 reads CASGDPPVEETQYF. The CDR3 nucleotides read TGTGCCAGCGGGGACCCCCCGGTGGAAGAGACCCAGTACTTC.

In this sample, this clonotype turned up a few times. The chain has TRBV11-1 and TRBJ2-7; 10 bases map to TRBD1. There are 17 residues in the CDR3. V lost 1 base to trimming and J lost 6 bases; unmatched junction nucleotides: 12. CDR1 is SGHAT, CDR2 FQDESV, per germline (reference sequence). CDR3 nucleotides: TGTGCCAGCAGCTTAGAAGGCTCCGGGACAGGGGCCCTCGAGCAGTACTTC. Protein: CASSLEGSGTGALEQYF.

The rearrangement links TRBV7-9 to TRBJ2-7; no firm D call. CDR1 SEHNR and CDR2 FQNEAQ come from the germline V gene (reference sequence). V was trimmed by 2 bases and J by 7 bases, leaving 12 bases between them. This CDR3 region has 13 residues. The DNA for the CDR3 is TGTGCCAGCAGCTTAAGTGTGGTGGGGGAGCAGTACTTC. As protein: CASSLSVVGEQYF.

This clonotype is a singleton in its sample. The rearrangement uses TRBV19 and TRBJ1-1; D is undetermined. The V and J ends lost 6 bases and 3 bases respectively, with 20 bases between them. The CDR3 covers 16 residues. Germline V lookup: CDR1 LNHDA, CDR2 SQIVND (reference sequence). DNA for the CDR3: TGTGCCAGTAGGAGCACGTTTCGGGGAGACGACACTGAAGCTTTCTTT. Translated, it gives CASRSTFRGDDTEAFF.

This clonotype was seen repeatedly, ten times or more. This sequence joins TRBV6-2 or TRBV6-3 and TRBJ1-5, with D unclear. The V gene lost 0 bases and the J gene lost 1 base, with 1 base spanning the gap. CDR3 length: 13 amino acids. CDR1 is MNHEY, CDR2 SVGEGT, per germline. The CDR3 coding sequence is TGTGCCAGCAGTTACTCGAGCAATCAGCCCCAGCATTTT. Its translation: CASSYSSNQPQHF.

The gene calls are TRBV30 and TRBJ1-4; TRBD1 aligns across 9 bases. This CDR3 contains 14 residues. Trimming at V came to 2 bases and at J to 7 bases, leaving 5 bases not matched to a gene. From germline, CDR1 is GTSNPN and CDR2 SVGIG (reference sequence). The CDR3 DNA sequence: TGTGCCTGGAGTAGACAGGGGGTCGTTGAAAAACTGTTTTTT. Encoded protein: CAWSRQGVVEKLFF.

Note on this clonotype: At one end the junction does not follow the germline gene, possibly because of a read error. The CDR3 region has the DNA TGTGCCTGCAGTCTAGGACGCGGGGAGGGGTACTTC. Its translation: CACSLGRGEGYF. The chain employs TRBV28 and TRBJ2-7, with 7 bases that match TRBD2. The CDR3 runs to 12 residues. Per the germline V gene, CDR1 is MDHEN and CDR2 is SYDVKM. Together with reference TRBV28 and TRBJ2-7, the CDR3 gives the full variable domain: DVKVTQSSRYLVKRTGEKVFLECVQDMDHENMFWYRQDPGLGLRLIYFSYDVKMKEKGDIPEGYSVSREKKERFSLILESASTNQTSMYLCACSLGRGEGYFGPGTRLTVT.

Ten or more counts support this clonotype. The chain combines TRBV11-2 with TRBJ1-4, with TRBD1 matching 10 bases. The CDR3 has 15 amino acids. Germline CDR1 reads SGHAT; CDR2 reads FQNNGV. V lost 3 bases, J lost 17 bases, and 15 bases stayed unmatched. DNA of the CDR3: TGTGCCAGCAGCTTGGGGGGGACAGGGGTCGACTGGGCCTTTTTT. Translating it yields CASSLGGTGVDWAFF.

At least ten counts were recorded for this clonotype. V usage is TRBV12-3 or TRBV12-4 and J usage is TRBJ2-7, with TRBD2 matching 10 bases. The CDR3 is 14 amino acids. Trimming took 1 base from V and 3 from J; bases not matched to a gene: 0. CDR3 coding DNA: TGTGCCAGCAGTTTAGGGACTAGCGGCTACGAGCAGTACTTC. Translating it yields CASSLGTSGYEQYF.

This clonotype was seen repeatedly, ten times or more. The rearrangement joins TRBV28 to TRBJ1-2, with TRBD1 matching over 9 bases. Germline-derived CDR1 and CDR2 are MDHEN and SYDVKM. J lost 6 bases, V lost 6 bases, and 5 bases had no gene match. The CDR3 has 13 amino acids. CDR3 nucleotide sequence: TGTGCCAGCAGCCCCGGGACAGGGAATGGCTACACCTTC. As protein: CASSPGTGNGYTF.

The rearrangement joins TRBV20-1 to TRBJ1-5; D remains ambiguous. Trimming stripped 4 bases from V and 6 bases from J, with 13 bases between. Germline-derived CDR1 and CDR2 are DFQATT and SNEGSKA (reference sequence). CDR3 length: 13 amino acids. CDR3 region: CSAMRVLGQPQHF. CDR3 coding DNA: TGCAGTGCTATGAGGGTTTTGGGTCAGCCCCAGCATTTT.

Notes on this clonotype: One junction end disagrees with the germline gene, perhaps due to a read error. The genes are TRBV4-2 and TRBJ2-5; TRBD2 matches at 11 bases. This CDR3 is built from 15 residues. Germline CDR1 LGHNA, CDR2 YNFKEQ. The CDR3 nucleotides are TGTGCCAGCAGCCAAGCACTAGCGGGGGAAGAGACCCAGCACTTC. This encodes CASSQALAGEETQHF.

With regard to this clonotype: Being one base from a much bigger clone, this may be a read error. V usage is TRBV7-9 and J usage is TRBJ1-1; no reliable D call. The CDR3 runs 8 residues. Germline V gene data show CDR1 as SEHNR and CDR2 as FQNEAQ (reference sequence). CDR3 DNA: TGTGTCAGCAGCGTAGGTTCATTT. Amino acids: CVSSVGSF. Combining the CDR3 with reference TRBV7-9 and TRBJ1-1 gives the whole variable domain DTGVSQNPRHKITKRGQNVTFRCDPISEHNRLYWYRQTLGQGPEFLTYFQNEAQLEKSRLLSDRFSAERPKGSFSTLEIQRTEQGDSAMYLCVSSVGSFGQGTRLTVV.

This chain uses TRBV20-1 with TRBJ2-5, with D possibly matching TRBD2 (6 bases). Germline lookup yields CDR1 DFQATT and CDR2 SNEGSKA (reference sequence). V was clipped by 0 bases and J by 3 bases, with 14 bases between them. CDR3 size: 15 residues. For the CDR3, the DNA is TGCAGTGCTAGAGATCTAGTAGCGGAGAAAGAGACCCAGTACTTC. Its translation is CSARDLVAEKETQYF.

This clonotype was recorded at least ten times. The chain carries TRBV7-2 and TRBJ2-7; 7 nucleotides match TRBD1. CDR1 is SGHTA and CDR2 is FQGNSA in the germline V gene. With 3 bases clipped from V and 3 bases from J, the junction kept 5 bases outside the gene matches. The CDR3 consists of 14 residues. The CDR3 loop reads CASSLPTGYYEQYF. CDR3 sequence (DNA): TGTGCCAGCAGCTTGCCGACAGGGTACTACGAGCAGTACTTC.

There are many counts of this clonotype. This chain joins TRBV12-3 or TRBV12-4 and TRBJ2-7; unclear D gene. V was shortened by 5 bases and J by 3 bases, with 11 bases between the two germline ends. There are 13 residues in the CDR3. CDR3 residues: CASSIVNNYEQYF. The DNA of the CDR3 is TGTGCCAGCAGTATAGTCAATAACTACGAGCAGTACTTC.

Only a few counts were recorded for this clonotype. The chain links TRBV28 to TRBJ1-5; D is unclear. Trimming shortened V by 4 bases and J by 1 base, and 8 bases separated the two germline ends. CDR1 is MDHEN and CDR2 is SYDVKM in the germline V gene. This CDR3 contains 14 residues. The CDR3 is CASSSTPSNQPQHF. The DNA of the CDR3 is TGTGCCAGCAGTTCCACTCCGAGCAATCAGCCCCAGCATTTT. The variable domain in full, with the rest retrieved from reference TRBV28 and TRBJ1-5, is DVKVTQSSRYLVKRTGEKVFLECVQDMDHENMFWYRQDPGLGLRLIYFSYDVKMKEKGDIPEGYSVSREKKERFSLILESASTNQTSMYLCASSSTPSNQPQHFGDGTRLSIL.

This clonotype has ten or more counts. V usage is TRBV6-2 or TRBV6-3 and J usage is TRBJ2-5; D is perhaps TRBD2 (5 bases). V was cut by 5 bases and J by 3 bases, with 16 bases left in between. The length of the CDR3 is 15 residues. Per germline, CDR1 MNHEY and CDR2 SVGEGT. CDR3 DNA sequence: TGTGCCAGCAGTGGGAGCGGTAGCTGGGAAGAGACCCAGTACTTC. Translated: CASSGSGSWEETQYF.

The table lists this clonotype with many counts. The V and J genes are TRBV10-3 and TRBJ2-3; D not certain. This CDR3 contains 12 residues. Germline loops: CDR1 ENHRY, CDR2 SYGVKD. Between the trimmed V and J ends, which lost 6 bases and 5 bases, there was a span of 9 bases. The CDR3 loop is CAISPDRDTQYF. The CDR3, as DNA: TGTGCCATCAGCCCGGATAGAGATACGCAGTATTTT.

Regarding this clonotype: One base away lies a much larger clone, so this may be a sequencing read error. The final CDR3 position lacks the conserved phenylalanine or tryptophan, pointing to a likely read error. V gene TRBV28 combines with J gene TRBJ2-7; 9 positions agree with TRBD1. The CDR3 extends over 15 amino acids. The germline CDR1 and CDR2 sequences are MDHEN and SYDVKM. V shed 6 bases, J shed 5 bases, and the junction held 11 bases outside the gene matches. CDR3 region: CASSRPGQGRDEQYL. The CDR3 DNA sequence: TGTGCCAGCAGCCGCCCCGGACAGGGGAGGGACGAGCAGTACCTC.

This sequence joins TRBV5-5 and TRBJ2-3; no definite D call. The V gene's germline CDR1 is SGHKS and CDR2 YYEKEE (reference sequence). V was trimmed by 1 base and J by 2 bases, leaving 8 bases between them. The CDR3 length is 14 residues. CDR3 sequence reads: CASSLIGNTDTQYF. The CDR3 DNA follows: TGTGCCAGCAGCTTGATAGGGAACACAGATACGCAGTATTTT.